A single T cell receptor beta chain is shown here with its context. Its antigen is as yet unknown. This sample stems from a study of shared clonotypes between healthy human individuals. Study context: There were three CD4 naive, three CD4 memory, two CD8 naive and one CD8 memory plates per donor.

Germline V CDR1 and CDR2: SGHAT, FQNNGV. This CDR3 region has 15 residues. Trimming took 3 bases from V and 7 from J; bases not matched to a gene: 5. Libraries were prepared by immunoSEQ multiplex PCR; TCRdb keeps only in-frame clonotypes and omits some of them. The data contain under 2,500,000 clones, roughly 95% of them seen just once; the ten biggest clones take up 0.1% to 0.15%. CD45RA+ naive and CD45RA-negative memory subsets were separated from CD4+ cells. General observations from the study: Non-shared clonotypes showed lower generation probabilities than clonotypes common to all four donors.

The clonotype originates from a man younger than 30 in good health. The sample was naive CD4+ T cells sorted from blood. Subset in this sample: CD45RA+ positively selected. The chain carries TRBV11-2 and TRBJ2-1, with 11 bases aligning to TRBD2. Here the CDR3 DNA reads TGTGCCAGCAGCTTCACTAGCGGGAGCAGTAATGAGCAGTTCTTC. It is translated as CASSFTSGSSNEQFF.